This TCR beta chain was found in a study of shared clonotypes between healthy human individuals. Findings of the study overall: Limitation of the genetic and exposure-history diversity represented came from the few donors. What rarefaction showed was incomplete sorted-subset sequencing despite large depth.

Concerning this clone: What it binds is unknown.

The assay was immunoSEQ multiplex PCR, and TCRdb's table has in-frame clones only and misses some. The data hold about 2.4 million clones, with 85% to 95% observed a single time. The clonotype originates from a young man in good health. Input material: naive CD4+ T cells sorted from blood. Subset defined: CD45RA+ positively selected.

The DNA of the CDR3 is TGTGCCAGCAGCTTCGGGACGTTGGGGACAAGACATCAGCCCCAGCATTTT. Amino acid sequence: CASSFGTLGTRHQPQHF. The V gene is TRBV7-9, the J gene TRBJ1-5; a weak D match, TRBD1 (6 bases). V dropped 3 bases and J dropped 5 bases, with 20 bases sitting between them. CDR3 length equals 17 residues. In germline, CDR1 is SEHNR, CDR2 FQNEAQ (reference sequence).